These T cell receptor beta chains were read from a single sample in a study of T cells after yellow fever vaccination. Via MiXCR, TCRdb re-called the 5' RACE reads, giving one row per CDR3 protein. The table records under 80,000 distinct CDR3 sequences, around 7.4% of them present only once. Sequenced here: CD8+ T cells sorted from PBMCs, sampled 15 days after the yellow fever booster vaccination. These receptors came from a man aged 25 to 40 who received the YFV17D yellow fever vaccine. Both conserved end residues are part of each CDR3. Fields, in order: CDR3 length, V gene, J gene, CDR3 protein.

cdr3_length: 15; v_call: TRBV20-1; j_call: TRBJ1-1; cdr3_aa: CSARDVGGMNTEAFF
cdr3_length: 15; v_call: TRBV4-3; j_call: TRBJ1-2; cdr3_aa: CASSQDRNGAYGYTF
cdr3_length: 16; v_call: TRBV11-2; j_call: TRBJ1-6; cdr3_aa: CASRLSVSSYNSPLHF
cdr3_length: 15; v_call: TRBV7-9; j_call: TRBJ2-1; cdr3_aa: CASSLVRTSGNEQFF
cdr3_length: 16; v_call: TRBV20-1; j_call: TRBJ2-7; cdr3_aa: CSARDPGLRTGYEKYF
cdr3_length: 14; v_call: TRBV12-3/TRBV12-4; j_call: TRBJ1-5; cdr3_aa: CASSPTDADQPQHF
cdr3_length: 17; v_call: TRBV20-1; j_call: TRBJ1-4; cdr3_aa: CCARERVTGGKGEKLFF
cdr3_length: 14; v_call: TRBV5-1; j_call: TRBJ1-1; cdr3_aa: CASGVGGSDTEAFF
cdr3_length: 16; v_call: TRBV7-2; j_call: TRBJ1-1; cdr3_aa: CASSLYGRGMNTEAFF
cdr3_length: 15; v_call: TRBV6-5; j_call: TRBJ1-2; cdr3_aa: CASSTLRTANYGYTF
cdr3_length: 16; v_call: TRBV29-1; j_call: TRBJ2-5; cdr3_aa: CSVSPRGEIWGETQYF
cdr3_length: 16; v_call: TRBV18; j_call: TRBJ2-7; cdr3_aa: CASSRLPGQGAYEQYF
cdr3_length: 16; v_call: TRBV5-1; j_call: TRBJ2-1; cdr3_aa: CASSLAAGVFLIEQFF
cdr3_length: 16; v_call: TRBV5-1; j_call: TRBJ2-5; cdr3_aa: CASSLVGQGGAETQYF
cdr3_length: 8; v_call: TRBV20-1; j_call: TRBJ1-2; cdr3_aa: CSADGYTF
cdr3_length: 15; v_call: TRBV24-1; j_call: TRBJ2-5; cdr3_aa: CATSASNRGRETQYF
cdr3_length: 14; v_call: TRBV27; j_call: TRBJ1-1; cdr3_aa: CASSLAGGVTEAFF
cdr3_length: 14; v_call: TRBV30; j_call: TRBJ1-1; cdr3_aa: CAWSARGRNTEAFF
cdr3_length: 14; v_call: TRBV28; j_call: TRBJ1-1; cdr3_aa: CASSLRGAGTEAFF
cdr3_length: 12; v_call: TRBV30; j_call: TRBJ1-5; cdr3_aa: CAWSPGRQPQHF
cdr3_length: 15; v_call: TRBV29-1; j_call: TRBJ2-2; cdr3_aa: CSVDGLAGNTGELFF
cdr3_length: 18; v_call: TRBV28; j_call: TRBJ2-6; cdr3_aa: CAIGSAVKVVAGANVLTF
cdr3_length: 15; v_call: TRBV6-5; j_call: TRBJ2-3; cdr3_aa: CASSYSESAGDTQYF
cdr3_length: 14; v_call: TRBV7-2; j_call: TRBJ2-3; cdr3_aa: CASSSLTAGDTQYF
cdr3_length: 15; v_call: TRBV3-1; j_call: TRBJ2-2; cdr3_aa: CASSPPAGFTGELFF
cdr3_length: 14; v_call: TRBV20-1; j_call: TRBJ2-2; cdr3_aa: CSAPRDRGPGELFF
cdr3_length: 12; v_call: TRBV7-9; j_call: TRBJ2-1; cdr3_aa: CASSRQGSEQFF
cdr3_length: 11; v_call: TRBV20-1; j_call: TRBJ2-2; cdr3_aa: CSAPNTGELFF
cdr3_length: 16; v_call: TRBV5-6; j_call: TRBJ2-1; cdr3_aa: CASSLDLGGPYNEQFF
cdr3_length: 13; v_call: TRBV5-4; j_call: TRBJ1-1; cdr3_aa: CASRPTGYTEAFF
cdr3_length: 14; v_call: TRBV24-1; j_call: TRBJ2-3; cdr3_aa: CATSDAGLTDTQYF
cdr3_length: 11; v_call: TRBV7-9; j_call: TRBJ1-1; cdr3_aa: CASSFSTEAFF
cdr3_length: 17; v_call: TRBV11-2; j_call: TRBJ2-1; cdr3_aa: CASSPAGTSVTYNEQFF
cdr3_length: 14; v_call: TRBV25-1; j_call: TRBJ1-5; cdr3_aa: CASHDSNSNQPQHF
cdr3_length: 18; v_call: TRBV6-2/TRBV6-3; j_call: TRBJ2-4; cdr3_aa: CASSYALAGAGAKNIQYF
cdr3_length: 14; v_call: TRBV2; j_call: TRBJ2-3; cdr3_aa: CASTVADSTDTQYF
cdr3_length: 13; v_call: TRBV12-3/TRBV12-4; j_call: TRBJ1-1; cdr3_aa: CASRGQGFTEAFF
cdr3_length: 17; v_call: TRBV12-3/TRBV12-4; j_call: TRBJ2-6; cdr3_aa: CASSWTGIRSGANVLTF
cdr3_length: 14; v_call: TRBV29-1; j_call: TRBJ2-7; cdr3_aa: CSVDGGGRAYEQYF
cdr3_length: 16; v_call: TRBV27; j_call: TRBJ2-1; cdr3_aa: CASSLLAPGPHNEQFF
cdr3_length: 16; v_call: TRBV4-2; j_call: TRBJ2-3; cdr3_aa: CASSQGLAGSRDTQYF
cdr3_length: 14; v_call: TRBV9; j_call: TRBJ2-7; cdr3_aa: CASSARQFSNEQYF
cdr3_length: 12; v_call: TRBV12-3/TRBV12-4; j_call: TRBJ2-7; cdr3_aa: CASRNRQYEQYF
cdr3_length: 17; v_call: TRBV12-3/TRBV12-4; j_call: TRBJ2-1; cdr3_aa: CASRGLAGEGMYNEQFF
cdr3_length: 14; v_call: TRBV6-1; j_call: TRBJ2-5; cdr3_aa: CASRGGVYQETQYF
cdr3_length: 21; v_call: TRBV23-1; j_call: TRBJ2-7; cdr3_aa: CASVFFLRDRGYPALSYEQYF
cdr3_length: 14; v_call: TRBV7-9; j_call: TRBJ1-2; cdr3_aa: CASSLGWQGDGYTF
cdr3_length: 15; v_call: TRBV7-2; j_call: TRBJ2-4; cdr3_aa: CASSLAVTGLDIQYF
cdr3_length: 15; v_call: TRBV6-5; j_call: TRBJ2-1; cdr3_aa: CASLSGAAGGYEQFF
cdr3_length: 15; v_call: TRBV12-3/TRBV12-4; j_call: TRBJ1-4; cdr3_aa: CASSSWTGGDQKLFF
cdr3_length: 11; v_call: TRBV7-8; j_call: TRBJ2-7; cdr3_aa: CASRENYEQYF
cdr3_length: 14; v_call: TRBV6-5; j_call: TRBJ2-7; cdr3_aa: CASSYGGGGYEQYF
cdr3_length: 18; v_call: TRBV21-1; j_call: TRBJ2-7; cdr3_aa: CASRRTGLAGGDSYEQYF
cdr3_length: 14; v_call: TRBV4-1; j_call: TRBJ2-2; cdr3_aa: CASSHPGDTGELFF
cdr3_length: 16; v_call: TRBV15; j_call: TRBJ2-7; cdr3_aa: CATSRVPGQTPHEQYF
cdr3_length: 15; v_call: TRBV19; j_call: TRBJ1-5; cdr3_aa: CASSIGTGGFQPQHF
cdr3_length: 15; v_call: TRBV12-3/TRBV12-4; j_call: TRBJ2-1; cdr3_aa: CASRDGEDGRGEQFF
cdr3_length: 14; v_call: TRBV7-9; j_call: TRBJ1-2; cdr3_aa: CASSSIESGYGYTF